The 7 T cell receptor beta chains below come from one sample, sequenced in a study of T cells after yellow fever vaccination. MiXCR was run by TCRdb on the 5' RACE reads, yielding one entry per CDR3 protein. Among hundreds of thousands of distinct CDR3 sequences listed, around 10% were seen once. This sample comprised PBMCs, obtained on the day of the first yellow fever vaccination. The receptor source for this set is a man aged 18 to 29 who received the YFV17D yellow fever vaccine.

This clonotype was counted between two and nine times. The chain links TRBV6-2 or TRBV6-3 to TRBJ2-1; D call uncertain. This CDR3 spans 15 amino acids. V lost 0 bases, J lost 5 bases, and 11 bases lay in between. The germline V gene encodes CDR1 MNHEY and CDR2 SVGEGT. The CDR3 loop is CASSYSSRRHNEQFF. CDR3 DNA: TGTGCCAGCAGTTACTCGTCCCGCAGACACAATGAGCAGTTCTTC.

This clonotype was counted many times. The rearrangement joins TRBV9 to TRBJ2-7; possible D gene TRBD1, 6 bases. CDR1 and CDR2 from the germline V gene are SGDLS and YYNGEE. Trimming pared 0 bases from V and 3 bases from J, leaving 10 bases between. The CDR3 has 14 residues. CDR3 sequence: CASSVGGQGYEQYF. The CDR3 nucleotides read TGTGCCAGCAGCGTAGGGGGGCAGGGCTACGAGCAGTACTTC.

The J gene is TRBJ2-5, the V gene TRBV10-3; 9 nucleotides agree with TRBD2. CDR1 and CDR2 from the germline V gene are ENHRY and SYGVKD. J was trimmed by 1 base and V by 5 bases; bases with no gene match: 2. The CDR3 extends over 14 amino acids. The CDR3 here is CAISSRGGQETQYF. The CDR3 bases are TGTGCCATCAGTTCGCGGGGGGGCCAAGAGACCCAGTACTTC.

Worth noting for this clonotype: A junction end diverges from the germline sequence, so it may reflect a read error. V gene TRBV25-1 combines with J gene TRBJ2-4; perhaps TRBD2 as D (5 bases). The CDR3 consists of 14 residues. In germline, CDR1 is MGHDK, CDR2 SYGVNS. CDR3 nucleotides: TGTGCCGGCAGTGAAGGCGGGGCCAAAAACATTCAGTACTTC. It codes for CAGSEGGAKNIQYF.

This sequence joins TRBV4-1 and TRBJ1-1; D uncertain. Trimming shortened V by 7 bases and J by 0 bases, and 21 bases separated the two germline ends. The CDR3 is made up of 17 amino acids. CDR1 is MGHRA and CDR2 is YSYEKL in the germline V gene. The CDR3 loop is CASTLNPERYLNTEAFF. CDR3 nucleotides: TGCGCCAGCACCCTAAACCCAGAAAGATACCTGAACACTGAAGCTTTCTTT.

The chain has TRBV6-2 or TRBV6-3 and TRBJ2-5; D is undetermined. The CDR3 sequence is 12 residues long. Germline lookup yields CDR1 MNHEY and CDR2 SVGEGT. V was pared by 6 bases and J by 3 bases, with 8 bases between. DNA for the CDR3: TGTGCCAGCAGCCGGAACGAAGAGACCCAGTACTTC. Translation gives CASSRNEETQYF.

There are a few counts of this clonotype. This chain uses TRBV6-5 with TRBJ1-5, with 8 bases that match TRBD1. The V segment lost 6 bases and the J segment 2 bases; nucleotides outside the gene matches: 6. Germline V CDR1 and CDR2: MNHEY, SVGAGI. The CDR3 loop spans 15 amino acids. CDR3 nucleotide sequence: TGTGCCAGCAGACGACAGGGGCTGGGCAATCAGCCCCAGCATTTT. Amino acid sequence: CASRRQGLGNQPQHF.